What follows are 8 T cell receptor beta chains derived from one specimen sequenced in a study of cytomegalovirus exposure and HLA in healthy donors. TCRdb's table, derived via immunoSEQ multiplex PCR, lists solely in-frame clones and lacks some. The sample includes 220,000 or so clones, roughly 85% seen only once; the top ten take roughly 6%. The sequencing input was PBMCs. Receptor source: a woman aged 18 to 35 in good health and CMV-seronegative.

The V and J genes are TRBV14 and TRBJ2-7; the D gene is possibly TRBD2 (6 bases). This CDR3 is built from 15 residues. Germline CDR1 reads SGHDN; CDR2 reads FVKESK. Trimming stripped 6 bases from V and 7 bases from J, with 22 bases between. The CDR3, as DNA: TGTGCCAGCAGTCCTTTAACCGCCGGGGCGGGGGAGCAGTACTTC. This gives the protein CASSPLTAGAGEQYF.

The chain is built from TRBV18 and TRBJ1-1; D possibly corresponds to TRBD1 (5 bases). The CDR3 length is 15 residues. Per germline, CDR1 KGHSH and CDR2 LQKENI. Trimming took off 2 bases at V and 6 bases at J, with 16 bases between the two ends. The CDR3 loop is CASSPGVTLGAEAFF. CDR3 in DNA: TGTGCCAGCTCACCAGGGGTCACTCTAGGGGCTGAAGCTTTCTTT.

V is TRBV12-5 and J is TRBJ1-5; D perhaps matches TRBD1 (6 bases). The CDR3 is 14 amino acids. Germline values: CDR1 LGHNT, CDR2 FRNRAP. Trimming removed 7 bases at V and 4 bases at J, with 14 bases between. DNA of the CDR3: TGTGCTAGTGCCCAAGGGGGTCCTAATCAGCCCCAGCATTTT. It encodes CASAQGGPNQPQHF. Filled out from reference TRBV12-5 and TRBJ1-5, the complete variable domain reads DARVTQTPRHKVTEMGQEVTMRCQPILGHNTVFWYRQTMMQGLELLAYFRNRAPLDDSGMPKDRFSAEMPDATLATLKIQPSEPRDSAVYFCASAQGGPNQPQHFGDGTRLSIL.

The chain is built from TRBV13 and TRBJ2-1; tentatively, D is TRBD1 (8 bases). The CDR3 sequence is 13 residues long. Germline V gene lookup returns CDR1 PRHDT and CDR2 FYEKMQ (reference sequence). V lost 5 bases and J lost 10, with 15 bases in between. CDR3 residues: CASSRTGREEQFF. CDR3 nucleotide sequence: TGTGCCAGCAGCCGGACAGGGAGGGAAGAGCAGTTCTTC.

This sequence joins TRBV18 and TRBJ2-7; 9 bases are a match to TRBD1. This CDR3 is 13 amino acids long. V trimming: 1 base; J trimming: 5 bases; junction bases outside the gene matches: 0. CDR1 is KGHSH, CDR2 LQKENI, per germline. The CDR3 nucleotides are TGTGCCAGCTCACCACGGGACAGGGACGAGCAGTACTTC. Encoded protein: CASSPRDRDEQYF.

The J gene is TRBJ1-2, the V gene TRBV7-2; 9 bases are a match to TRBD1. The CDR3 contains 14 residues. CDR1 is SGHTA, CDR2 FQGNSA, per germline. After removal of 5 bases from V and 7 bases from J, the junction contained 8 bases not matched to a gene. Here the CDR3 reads CASSRDRAGSGYTF. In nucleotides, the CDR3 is TGTGCCAGCAGCCGGGACAGGGCTGGTTCTGGCTACACCTTC.

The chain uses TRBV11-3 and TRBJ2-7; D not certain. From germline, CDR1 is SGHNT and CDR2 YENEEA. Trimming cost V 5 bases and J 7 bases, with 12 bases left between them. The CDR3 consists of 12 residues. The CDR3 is CASSVGLGEQYF. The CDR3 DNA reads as TGTGCCAGCAGCGTTGGCCTAGGAGAGCAGTACTTC.

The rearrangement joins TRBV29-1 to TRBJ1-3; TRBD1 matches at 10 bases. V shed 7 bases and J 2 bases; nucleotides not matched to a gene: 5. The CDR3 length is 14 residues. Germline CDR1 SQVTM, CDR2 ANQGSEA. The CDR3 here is CSARQGAAGNTIYF. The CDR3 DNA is TGCAGCGCACGACAGGGGGCAGCTGGAAACACCATATATTTT.